Reported below is one T cell receptor beta chain. Germline V gives CDR1 MGHRA, CDR2 YSYEKL. This CDR3 has 16 residues. Trimming stripped 2 bases from V and 0 bases from J, with 11 bases between. This sample stems from a study of blood T cell repertoires in COVID-19. In the original processing: Amplification of reference gene primers provided the estimated nucleated cell counts. This table comes from immunoSEQ multiplex PCR, and its TCRdb copy is limited to in-frame clones, with some not included. V and J calls and clone size are as listed in that table; D and trimming were resolved from the DNA. The sample includes a few hundred thousand clones, 65% to 90% of them seen just once.

The sample comprised peripheral blood. The receptor was isolated from a man aged 25 to 40 with active or convalescent COVID-19. The V call is TRBV4-1, the J call TRBJ2-4, with D perhaps matching TRBD2 (5 bases). The CDR3 DNA reads as TGCGCCAGCAGCCAACGGGGAGCCCTAGCCAAAAACATTCAGTACTTC. Its protein product is CASSQRGALAKNIQYF.